A single sample gave rise to the 21 T cell receptor beta chains below, sequenced in a study of cytomegalovirus exposure and HLA in healthy donors. In the PCR, 60 Vbeta and 13 Jbeta primers were used. Profiled with immunoSEQ multiplex PCR; TCRdb holds only in-frame clones, not every one. The data hold around 92,000 clones, with 65% to 85% observed a single time. The material sequenced was PBMCs. The receptors stem from a man aged 18 to 29 in good health and CMV-seronegative.

The gene calls are TRBV30 and TRBJ2-7; D is perhaps TRBD2 (7 bases). The CDR3 runs to 14 residues. The germline V gene has CDR1 GTSNPN and CDR2 SVGIG (reference sequence). Trimming took 0 bases from V and 3 from J, leaving 12 bases between them. The DNA for the CDR3 is TGTGCCTGGAGTGTAGGGGGGGGGAGCTACGAGCAGTACTTC. It is translated as CAWSVGGGSYEQYF.

CDR3 nucleotide sequence: TGTGCCAGCAGTTACGCGTTAGCCACGTACGAGCAGTACTTC. Residues: CASSYALATYEQYF. V gene TRBV6-5 combines with J gene TRBJ2-7; no reliable D call. Germline assignment: CDR1 MNHEY and CDR2 SVGAGI. CDR3 length equals 14 residues. Trimming pared 2 bases from V and 4 bases from J, leaving 12 bases between.

The rearrangement links TRBV7-2 to TRBJ2-7, with 9 positions matching TRBD1. CDR1 and CDR2 (germline): SGHTA, FQGNSA. The CDR3 loop spans 15 amino acids. J lost 4 bases, V lost 1 base, and 5 bases had no gene match. In nucleotides, the CDR3 is TGTGCCAGCAGCTTAGACAGGGGGCAAACTTACGAGCAGTACTTC. Its protein is CASSLDRGQTYEQYF.

The chain joins TRBV4-2 to TRBJ1-5; a weak D match, TRBD1 (6 bases). CDR1 and CDR2 (germline): LGHNA, YNFKEQ. The V end lost 0 bases, the J end lost 0 bases, and 12 bases lay between the germline ends. The CDR3 sequence is 17 residues long. In nucleotides, the CDR3 is TGTGCCAGCAGCCAAGATGTCCAGGGGAGTAGCAATCAGCCCCAGCATTTT. The encoded protein is CASSQDVQGSSNQPQHF.

This chain joins TRBV5-8 and TRBJ1-1; D not resolved. Trimming removed 1 base at V and 1 base at J, with 5 bases between. CDR1 is SGHTS, CDR2 YDEGEE, per germline. The CDR3 consists of 13 residues. CDR3 nucleotides: TGTGCCAGCAGCTTGCGGGGGAACACTGAAGCTTTCTTT. It codes for CASSLRGNTEAFF. Drawing the rest from reference TRBV5-8 and TRBJ1-1, the complete variable domain is EAGVTQSPTHLIKTRGQQATLRCSPISGHTSVYWYQQALGLGLQFLLWYDEGEERNRGNFPPRFSGRQFPNYSSELNVNALELEDSALYLCASSLRGNTEAFFGQGTRLTVV.

This clone was detected only a few times. The chain has TRBV4-1 and TRBJ1-1, with 9 bases lining up with TRBD1. In germline, CDR1 is MGHRA, CDR2 YSYEKL. V trimming: 5 bases; J trimming: 4 bases; junction bases outside the gene matches: 5. There are 14 residues in the CDR3. The CDR3 DNA sequence: TGCGCCAGCAGCTACAGGGGGCTCGGCACTGAAGCTTTCTTT. As protein: CASSYRGLGTEAFF.

As concerns this clone: The junction and the germline gene differ at one end; a read error may be behind it. The rearrangement joins TRBV7-9 to TRBJ2-7; 7 bases are shared with TRBD1. Germline CDR1 and CDR2: SEHNR and FQNEAQ (reference sequence). The CDR3 runs to 12 residues. The CDR3 is CSSSRTGYEQYF. In DNA, the CDR3 is TGTTCCAGCAGTCGGACAGGTTACGAGCAGTACTTC.

The J gene is TRBJ2-5, the V gene TRBV5-4; 7 nucleotides match TRBD1. With 2 bases clipped from V and 0 bases from J, the junction kept 4 bases outside the gene matches. The CDR3 has 15 amino acids. Germline CDR1 and CDR2: SGHNT and YYREEE (reference sequence). The CDR3 region has the DNA TGTGCCAGCAGCTTAGGGGGCGGGTACCAAGAGACCCAGTACTTC. It yields the protein CASSLGGGYQETQYF.

The DNA for the CDR3 is TGTGCCAGCAGCCAAGAGAAGTTGGGGGCAGGTGGCTACACCTTC. Amino acids: CASSQEKLGAGGYTF. This chain links TRBV4-2 with TRBJ1-2; maybe TRBD1 (6 bases). The CDR3 is 15 residues long. Germline values: CDR1 LGHNA, CDR2 YNFKEQ. Trimming took off 0 bases at V and 7 bases at J, with 15 bases between the two ends.

V gene TRBV15 combines with J gene TRBJ1-5; TRBD1 aligns across 9 bases. The CDR3 covers 15 residues. Unmatched junction bases numbered 6, after V lost 3 bases and J lost 6 bases. The germline CDR1 and CDR2 sequences are LNHNV and YYDKDF (reference sequence). CDR3 in DNA: TGTGCCACCAGCAGTGAGACAGGGGGGGGTCAGCCCCAGCATTTT. The encoded protein is CATSSETGGGQPQHF.

Only one count was recorded for this clone. The chain joins TRBV5-6 to TRBJ1-2, with 7 bases lining up with TRBD1. With 4 bases clipped from V and 4 bases from J, the junction kept 7 bases outside the gene matches. CDR1 and CDR2 from the germline V gene are SGHDT and YYEEEE. This CDR3 region has 14 residues. The CDR3 region is CASSPTGLGYGYTF. For the CDR3, the DNA is TGTGCCAGCAGCCCGACAGGGCTTGGCTATGGCTACACCTTC.

This clone was observed once. The V and J genes are TRBV27 and TRBJ2-1, with TRBD2 as a possible D gene (5 bases). The CDR3 has 13 residues. V lost 3 bases, J lost 7 bases, and 10 bases lay in between. Looked up from germline, CDR1 is MNHEY and CDR2 is SMNVEV (reference sequence). The CDR3 DNA follows: TGTGCCAGCAGTTTGGTTCCGGGGAATGAGCAGTTCTTC. The encoded protein is CASSLVPGNEQFF.

The chain employs TRBV19 and TRBJ2-2; weak D call: TRBD1 (5 bases). Trimming cost V 6 bases and J 5 bases, with 10 bases left between them. The germline V gene encodes CDR1 LNHDA and CDR2 SQIVND (reference sequence). The length of the CDR3 is 13 residues. The CDR3 protein is CASSRQPTGELFF. The DNA for the CDR3 is TGTGCCAGTAGCCGACAGCCAACCGGGGAGCTGTTTTTT.

This chain connects TRBV7-2 to TRBJ2-2, with D perhaps TRBD2 (6 bases). The V gene lost 8 bases and the J gene lost 4 bases, with 11 bases spanning the gap. The length of the CDR3 is 13 residues. CDR1 SGHTA and CDR2 FQGNSA come from the germline V gene. CDR3 bases: TGTGCCAGCCACTCGCGGGGCACCGGGGAGCTGTTTTTT. Translated, it gives CASHSRGTGELFF.

The chain employs TRBV5-4 and TRBJ2-7, with 11 bases that match TRBD2. V lost 5 bases to trimming and J lost 2 bases; unmatched junction nucleotides: 6. The CDR3 length is 15 residues. Germline CDR1 SGHNT, CDR2 YYREEE (reference sequence). The CDR3 DNA is TGTGCCAGCAGTCCCGGGACTAGCGGAACCTACGAGCAGTACTTC. This translates into CASSPGTSGTYEQYF. Full variable domain (missing parts from reference TRBV5-4 and TRBJ2-7): ETGVTQSPTHLIKTRGQQVTLRCSSQSGHNTVSWYQQALGQGPQFIFQYYREEENGRGNFPPRFSGLQFPNYSSELNVNALELDDSALYLCASSPGTSGTYEQYFGPGTRLTVT.

The gene calls are TRBV25-1 and TRBJ2-7; perhaps TRBD1 as D (5 bases). CDR3 length: 15 amino acids. Germline lookup yields CDR1 MGHDK and CDR2 SYGVNS. Trimming removed 3 bases from V and 4 bases from J, with 16 bases in between. The CDR3 DNA sequence: TGTGCCAGCAGTGAGGGCAAAGGGGCTTCGTACGAGCAGTACTTC. Protein product: CASSEGKGASYEQYF.

The genes are TRBV5-1 and TRBJ1-2; 12 positions agree with TRBD1. Germline V gives CDR1 SGHRS, CDR2 YFSETQ. The CDR3 extends over 16 amino acids. With 4 bases clipped from V and 3 bases from J, the junction kept 7 bases outside the gene matches. The CDR3 is CASSLGTGGFHYGYTF. Written as DNA, the CDR3 is TGCGCCAGCAGCCTGGGGACAGGGGGCTTCCACTATGGCTACACCTTC. The full variable domain, rest sourced from reference TRBV5-1 and TRBJ1-2, is KAGVTQTPRYLIKTRGQQVTLSCSPISGHRSVSWYQQTPGQGLQFLFEYFSETQRNKGNFPGRFSGRQFSNSRSEMNVSTLELGDSALYLCASSLGTGGFHYGYTFGSGTRLTVV.

The chain employs TRBV5-4 and TRBJ1-2; a possible D gene is TRBD1 (5 bases). CDR1 is SGHNT and CDR2 is YYREEE in the germline V gene (reference sequence). The CDR3 covers 13 residues. Trimming left V 2 bases short and J 3 bases short, with 8 bases between. In nucleotides, the CDR3 is TGTGCCAGCAGCTTTAGGGGTTACTATGGCTACACCTTC. Protein product: CASSFRGYYGYTF.

The chain combines TRBV9 with TRBJ2-3, with TRBD1 identical over 10 bases. The CDR3 is made up of 14 amino acids. V was pared by 6 bases and J by 3 bases, with 4 bases of the junction left unmatched. Germline lookup yields CDR1 SGDLS and CDR2 YYNGEE. CDR3 nucleotide sequence: TGTGCCAGCAAAAGGACAGGGGGAACAGATACGCAGTATTTT. Its translation: CASKRTGGTDTQYF.

J is TRBJ1-4 and V is TRBV15; 9 bases map to TRBD1. The CDR3 sequence is 15 residues long. Germline trimming cut 0 bases from V and 7 bases from J; bases unmatched to any gene: 3. Germline-derived CDR1 and CDR2 are LNHNV and YYDKDF (reference sequence). As DNA, the CDR3 is TGTGCCACCAGCAGAGACCGGACAGGGGTTGAAAAACTGTTTTTT. It encodes CATSRDRTGVEKLFF.

The DNA of the CDR3 is TGTGCCAGCAGCTTAGATCCGGGACAGGGGAATGGCTACACCTTC. It translates to CASSLDPGQGNGYTF. The chain employs TRBV7-9 and TRBJ1-2, with TRBD1 matching over 10 bases. Germline V gives CDR1 SEHNR, CDR2 FQNEAQ (reference sequence). The CDR3 length is 15 residues. The trim removed 1 base at V and 6 bases at J, leaving 5 bases unmatched.